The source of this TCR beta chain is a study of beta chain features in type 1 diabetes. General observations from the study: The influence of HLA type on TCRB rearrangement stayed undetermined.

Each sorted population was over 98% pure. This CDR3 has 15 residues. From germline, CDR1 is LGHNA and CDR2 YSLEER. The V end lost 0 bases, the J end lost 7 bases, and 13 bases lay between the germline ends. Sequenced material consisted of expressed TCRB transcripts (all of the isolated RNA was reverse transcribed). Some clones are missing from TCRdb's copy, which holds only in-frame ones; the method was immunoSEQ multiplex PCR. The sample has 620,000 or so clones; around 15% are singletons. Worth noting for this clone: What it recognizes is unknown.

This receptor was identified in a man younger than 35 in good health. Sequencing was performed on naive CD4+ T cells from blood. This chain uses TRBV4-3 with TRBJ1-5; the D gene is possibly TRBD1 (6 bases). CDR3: CASSQDRGGIQPQHF. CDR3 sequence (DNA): TGCGCCAGCAGCCAAGACAGGGGCGGAATACAGCCCCAGCATTTT.